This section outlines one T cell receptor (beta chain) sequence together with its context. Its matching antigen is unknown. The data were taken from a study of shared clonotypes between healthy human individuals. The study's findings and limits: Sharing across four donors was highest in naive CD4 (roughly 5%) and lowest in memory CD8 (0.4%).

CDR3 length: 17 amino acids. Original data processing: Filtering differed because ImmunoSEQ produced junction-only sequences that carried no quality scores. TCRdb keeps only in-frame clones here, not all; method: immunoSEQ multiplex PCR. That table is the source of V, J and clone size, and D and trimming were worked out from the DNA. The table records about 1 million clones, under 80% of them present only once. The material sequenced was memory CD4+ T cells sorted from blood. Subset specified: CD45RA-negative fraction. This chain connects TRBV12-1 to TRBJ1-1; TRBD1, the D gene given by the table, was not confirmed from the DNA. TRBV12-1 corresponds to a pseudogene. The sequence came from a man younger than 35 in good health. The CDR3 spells CASSPAGTGGRGTEAFF. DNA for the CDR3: TGTGCCAGCAGCCCCGCGGGGACAGGGGGCCGGGGCACTGAAGCTTTCTTT.